One sample yielded the 21 T cell receptor beta chains listed below, sequenced in a study of blood T cell repertoires in COVID-19. Sequencing was performed with immunoSEQ multiplex PCR; in TCRdb, only in-frame clones are kept and a portion is missing. The profile shows some 50,000 clones, 90% of them singletons. Sequencing was done on a sample of peripheral blood. The receptors were gathered from a man between 35 and 55 years old with acute or convalescent COVID-19.

The rearrangement uses TRBV6-5 and TRBJ2-7; TRBD1 is a possible D gene (6 bases). V was trimmed by 6 bases and J by 3 bases, leaving 12 bases between them. There are 13 residues in the CDR3. CDR1 and CDR2 from the germline V gene are MNHEY and SVGAGI. The CDR3 protein is CASRLDSFYEQYF. In nucleotides, the CDR3 is TGTGCCAGCAGGCTGGACAGTTTCTACGAGCAGTACTTC.

This clone appeared a few times. The rearrangement links TRBV6-6 to TRBJ1-3, with D hard to call. Germline V gene data show CDR1 as MNHNY and CDR2 as SVGAGI (reference sequence). V lost 6 bases, J lost 0 bases, and 9 bases lay in between. The CDR3 is 14 residues long. The CDR3 is CASRDTSSGNTIYF. The CDR3 DNA reads as TGTGCCAGCAGAGACACCAGCTCTGGAAACACCATATATTTT.

This clone was seen a handful of times. The J gene is TRBJ1-5, the V gene TRBV2; no clear D. The CDR3 loop spans 14 amino acids. Germline V gene data show CDR1 as SNHLY and CDR2 as FYNNEI. Trimming pared 7 bases from V and 0 bases from J, leaving 10 bases between. This chain's CDR3 is CASTTRFSNQPQHF. CDR3 in DNA: TGTGCCAGCACAACCAGGTTTAGCAATCAGCCCCAGCATTTT. Full variable domain (outside the CDR3, taken from reference TRBV2 and TRBJ1-5): EPEVTQTPSHQVTQMGQEVILRCVPISNHLYFYWYRQILGQKVEFLVSFYNNEISEKSEIFDDQFSVERPDGSNFTLKIRSTKLEDSAMYFCASTTRFSNQPQHFGDGTRLSIL.

V is TRBV15 and J is TRBJ2-5; 11 bases match TRBD2. This CDR3 has 16 residues. V dropped 1 base and J dropped 1; count of bases not matched to a gene: 2. CDR1 is LNHNV and CDR2 is YYDKDF in the germline V gene (reference sequence). DNA of the CDR3: TGTGCCACCAGCAGAGCCGGGACTAGCGGCCAAGAGACCCAGTACTTC. Translation gives CATSRAGTSGQETQYF. Full variable domain (remainder filled in from reference TRBV15 and TRBJ2-5): DAMVIQNPRYQVTQFGKPVTLSCSQTLNHNVMYWYQQKSSQAPKLLFHYYDKDFNNEADTPDNFQSRRPNTSFCFLDIRSPGLGDTAMYLCATSRAGTSGQETQYFGPGTRLLVL.

The chain recombines TRBV19 with TRBJ1-3, with a possible D match to TRBD1 (5 bases). Trimming took 8 bases from V and 4 from J, leaving 12 bases between them. CDR3 length: 13 residues. CDR1 is LNHDA, CDR2 SQIVND, per germline (reference sequence). The DNA for the CDR3 is TGTGCCAGTGGTCAGGGTTCCGGAAACACCATATATTTT. As protein: CASGQGSGNTIYF.

The V and J genes are TRBV12-3 or TRBV12-4 and TRBJ1-2; TRBD1 is a possible D gene (5 bases). This CDR3 has 12 amino acids. Deletions cut 4 bases from V and 5 bases from J, with 8 bases between. The CDR3 sequence is CASSSQGYGYTF. CDR3 nucleotide sequence: TGTGCCAGCAGTTCGCAGGGATATGGCTACACCTTC.

This chain links TRBV7-2 with TRBJ2-2, with 11 bases lining up with TRBD2. J was trimmed by 7 bases and V by 2 bases; bases with no gene match: 6. In germline, CDR1 is SGHTA, CDR2 FQGNSA. The length of the CDR3 is 16 residues. CDR3 loop: CASSLIAGGPGGELFF. In DNA, the CDR3 is TGTGCCAGCAGCTTAATAGCGGGAGGGCCCGGCGGGGAGCTGTTTTTT.

CDR3 DNA sequence: TGTGCCATCAGTGGTAAGAGGACGGGAACCTCTGGAAACACCATATATTTT. Amino acid sequence: CAISGKRTGTSGNTIYF. The V gene is TRBV10-3, the J gene TRBJ1-3; D gene ambiguous. The ends were cut back, 4 bases at V and 0 bases at J, with 16 bases in the middle. This CDR3 has 17 residues. The germline V gene encodes CDR1 ENHRY and CDR2 SYGVKD.

The rearrangement uses TRBV9 and TRBJ2-7, with 11 bases lining up with TRBD1. Per the germline V gene, CDR1 is SGDLS and CDR2 is YYNGEE. The CDR3 spans 16 residues. V trimming: 5 bases; J trimming: 6 bases; junction bases outside the gene matches: 13. CDR3: CASSPHPSGTGGEQYF. DNA of the CDR3: TGTGCCAGCAGTCCTCACCCTTCCGGGACAGGGGGCGAGCAGTACTTC. The full variable domain, rest sourced from reference TRBV9 and TRBJ2-7, is DSGVTQTPKHLITATGQRVTLRCSPRSGDLSVYWYQQSLDQGLQFLIQYYNGEERAKGNILERFSAQQFPDLHSELNLSSLELGDSALYFCASSPHPSGTGGEQYFGPGTRLTVT.

The chain has TRBV5-6 and TRBJ1-1; no reliable D call. CDR3 length: 12 residues. Germline V gene lookup returns CDR1 SGHDT and CDR2 YYEEEE. V lost 5 bases and J 1 base, leaving 6 bases between the germline ends. The CDR3 DNA is TGTGCCAGCAGGCGGGGGAACACTGAAGCTTTCTTT. Amino acid sequence: CASRRGNTEAFF.

This sequence joins TRBV7-3 and TRBJ2-2; 8 positions agree with TRBD2. The length of the CDR3 is 15 residues. V lost 4 bases and J lost 5; bases outside the gene matches: 6. The germline V gene encodes CDR1 SGHTA and CDR2 FQGTGA. The CDR3 loop reads CASSSSGSGTGELFF. The CDR3 bases are TGTGCCAGCAGCTCCAGCGGGAGCGGAACCGGGGAGCTGTTTTTT.

J is TRBJ1-1 and V is TRBV11-3; D is undetermined. The V end was cut by 1 base, the J end by 1 base, with 10 bases between. The germline CDR1 and CDR2 sequences are SGHNT and YENEEA. The CDR3 spans 15 residues. The CDR3 DNA reads TGTGCCAGCAGCTTAGCCCTTCTAGGGAACACTGAAGCTTTCTTT. Its translation is CASSLALLGNTEAFF.

This clone was recorded only once. This chain uses TRBV25-1 with TRBJ1-4; 8 bases are a match to TRBD1. The CDR3 spans 15 residues. CDR1 and CDR2 (germline): MGHDK, SYGVNS. The ends lost 5 bases at V and 5 bases at J; junction bases unmatched: 7. The DNA of the CDR3 is TGTGCCAGCAGTTTACCGGGACAGGAGAATGAAAAACTGTTTTTT. This translates into CASSLPGQENEKLFF.

J is TRBJ2-3 and V is TRBV15; 10 bases map to TRBD2. Germline values: CDR1 LNHNV, CDR2 YYDKDF (reference sequence). V trimming: 0 bases; J trimming: 5 bases; junction bases outside the gene matches: 5. The CDR3 is made up of 16 amino acids. This CDR3 reads CATSRDWASGRDTQYF. CDR3 coding DNA: TGTGCCACCAGCAGAGATTGGGCTAGCGGGAGAGATACGCAGTATTTT.

This clone has just one count. The chain links TRBV19 to TRBJ1-1; maybe TRBD1 (5 bases). This CDR3 comprises 14 residues. Between the trimmed V and J ends, which lost 3 bases and 3 bases, there was a span of 11 bases. The germline V gene encodes CDR1 LNHDA and CDR2 SQIVND (reference sequence). Here the CDR3 reads CASSIRTTDTEAFF. Here the CDR3 DNA reads TGTGCCAGTAGTATCAGGACAACGGACACTGAAGCTTTCTTT. The whole variable domain, remainder taken from reference TRBV19 and TRBJ1-1, is DGGITQSPKYLFRKEGQNVTLSCEQNLNHDAMYWYRQDPGQGLRLIYYSQIVNDFQKGDIAEGYSVSREKKESFPLTVTSAQKNPTAFYLCASSIRTTDTEAFFGQGTRLTVV.

The V gene is TRBV11-2, the J gene TRBJ2-5, with 7 bases that match TRBD2. V lost 5 bases and J lost 5; bases outside the gene matches: 8. The CDR3 loop spans 14 amino acids. The V gene's germline CDR1 is SGHAT and CDR2 FQNNGV. The CDR3 reads CASSVEPRGETQYF. The CDR3 nucleotides are TGTGCCAGCAGCGTCGAGCCGCGGGGGGAGACCCAGTACTTC.

The sample holds one count of this clone. The chain has TRBV24-1 and TRBJ1-4; the D is unclear. The CDR3 contains 12 residues. V lost 6 bases and J 5 bases, leaving 6 bases between the germline ends. Germline CDR1 reads KGHDR; CDR2 reads SFDVKD. The CDR3 reads CATSSVNEKLFF. The CDR3 DNA reads TGTGCCACCAGTTCTGTAAATGAAAAACTGTTTTTT.

V gene TRBV19 combines with J gene TRBJ1-1; D ambiguous. The CDR3 covers 14 residues. Germline assignment: CDR1 LNHDA and CDR2 SQIVND (reference sequence). V lost 3 bases and J 1 base, leaving 9 bases between the germline ends. In DNA form, the CDR3 reads TGTGCCAGTAGTATGCGGGTCGGGAACACTGAAGCTTTCTTT. Protein sequence: CASSMRVGNTEAFF.

The chain has TRBV7-9 and TRBJ1-3, with 9 positions matching TRBD1. With V trimmed by 4 bases and J by 9 bases, 4 bases remained unmatched. The CDR3 runs to 13 residues. Per the germline V gene, CDR1 is SEHNR and CDR2 is FQNEAQ (reference sequence). CDR3 coding DNA: TGTGCCAGCAGCTCGGGACAGGGTGGCACCATATATTTT. Its translation: CASSSGQGGTIYF.

The chain has TRBV7-2 and TRBJ1-4; tentative D call: TRBD1 (6 bases). CDR3 size: 14 residues. Per germline, CDR1 SGHTA and CDR2 FQGNSA. V gave up 6 bases and J gave up 7 bases, with 15 bases separating them. CDR3 amino acids: CASRGGRGGEKLFF. As DNA, the CDR3 is TGTGCCAGCAGAGGGGGTAGGGGGGGTGAAAAACTGTTTTTT.

The chain recombines TRBV19 with TRBJ2-7; D is unclear. Germline V gene lookup returns CDR1 LNHDA and CDR2 SQIVND (reference sequence). This CDR3 is built from 13 residues. Trimming took off 3 bases at V and 5 bases at J, with 11 bases between the two ends. CDR3 residues: CASSMSRNDEQYF. CDR3 DNA sequence: TGTGCCAGTAGTATGAGCAGGAACGACGAGCAGTACTTC.